The 3 T cell receptor beta chains given below trace back to one sample, sequenced in a study of blood T cell repertoires in COVID-19. The assay was immunoSEQ multiplex PCR, and TCRdb's table has in-frame clones only and misses some. The data contain roughly 76,000 clones, 70% to 80% of them seen just once; the ten biggest clones take up 15%. The sequenced sample was peripheral blood. These receptors all come from a human donor in a cohort sampled during active COVID-19.

This clone was seen just once. V is TRBV19 and J is TRBJ2-7; 10 nucleotides agree with TRBD1. The CDR3 is made up of 15 amino acids. J lost 0 bases, V lost 6 bases, and 5 bases had no gene match. The germline V gene has CDR1 LNHDA and CDR2 SQIVND (reference sequence). The CDR3 region is CASSTRDRGSYEQYF. In DNA, the CDR3 is TGTGCCAGTAGCACCAGGGACAGGGGCTCCTACGAGCAGTACTTC.

This chain connects TRBV30 to TRBJ1-6; D is possibly TRBD1 (6 bases). Between the trimmed V and J ends, which lost 1 base and 9 bases, there was a span of 16 bases. The CDR3 runs 15 residues. Germline lookup yields CDR1 GTSNPN and CDR2 SVGIG (reference sequence). CDR3 region: CAWSASGGGGSPLHF. DNA of the CDR3: TGTGCCTGGAGTGCATCAGGAGGGGGGGGTTCACCCCTCCACTTT. Full variable domain (remainder filled in from reference TRBV30 and TRBJ1-6): SQTIHQWPATLVQPVGSPLSLECTVEGTSNPNLYWYRQAAGRGLQLLFYSVGIGQISSEVPQNLSASRPQDRQFILSSKKLLLSDSGFYLCAWSASGGGGSPLHFGNGTRLTVT.

This chain connects TRBV11-2 to TRBJ2-5; 13 positions agree with TRBD2. The ends lost 0 bases at V and 3 bases at J; junction bases unmatched: 13. The CDR3 consists of 20 residues. From germline, CDR1 is SGHAT and CDR2 FQNNGV. CDR3 sequence (DNA): TGTGCCAGCAGCTTAGAATTAGGGTGGAGGACTAGCGGGAGAAAAGAGACCCAGTACTTC. Its translation is CASSLELGWRTSGRKETQYF.